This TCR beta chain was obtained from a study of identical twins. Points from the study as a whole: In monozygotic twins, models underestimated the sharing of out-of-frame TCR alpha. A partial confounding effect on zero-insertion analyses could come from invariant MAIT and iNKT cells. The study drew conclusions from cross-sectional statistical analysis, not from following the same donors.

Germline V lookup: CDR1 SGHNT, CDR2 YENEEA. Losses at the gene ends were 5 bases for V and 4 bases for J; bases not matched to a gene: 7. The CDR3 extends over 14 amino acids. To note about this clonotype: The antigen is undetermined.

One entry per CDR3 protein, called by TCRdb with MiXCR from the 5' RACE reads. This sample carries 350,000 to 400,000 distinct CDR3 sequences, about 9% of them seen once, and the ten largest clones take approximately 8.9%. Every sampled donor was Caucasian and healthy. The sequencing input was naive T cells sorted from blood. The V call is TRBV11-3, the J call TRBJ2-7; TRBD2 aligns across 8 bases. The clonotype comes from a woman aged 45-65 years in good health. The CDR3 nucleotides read TGTGCCAGCAGCCCCGGGACTAGAAGTTACGAGCAGTACTTC. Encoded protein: CASSPGTRSYEQYF.